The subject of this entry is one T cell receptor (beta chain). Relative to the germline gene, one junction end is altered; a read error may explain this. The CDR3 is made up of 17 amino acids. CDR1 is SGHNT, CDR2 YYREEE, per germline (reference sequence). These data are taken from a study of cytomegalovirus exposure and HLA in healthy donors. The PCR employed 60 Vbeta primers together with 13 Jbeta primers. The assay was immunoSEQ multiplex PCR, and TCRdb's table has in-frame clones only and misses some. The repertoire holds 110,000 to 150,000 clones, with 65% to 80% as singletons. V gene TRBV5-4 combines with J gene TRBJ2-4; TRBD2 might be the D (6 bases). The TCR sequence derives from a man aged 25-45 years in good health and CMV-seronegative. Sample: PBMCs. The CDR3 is CASSGAPSRLEANSQYF. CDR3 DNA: TGTGCCAGCAGTGGGGCCCCGTCTAGACTAGAGGCAAACAGTCAGTACTTC.